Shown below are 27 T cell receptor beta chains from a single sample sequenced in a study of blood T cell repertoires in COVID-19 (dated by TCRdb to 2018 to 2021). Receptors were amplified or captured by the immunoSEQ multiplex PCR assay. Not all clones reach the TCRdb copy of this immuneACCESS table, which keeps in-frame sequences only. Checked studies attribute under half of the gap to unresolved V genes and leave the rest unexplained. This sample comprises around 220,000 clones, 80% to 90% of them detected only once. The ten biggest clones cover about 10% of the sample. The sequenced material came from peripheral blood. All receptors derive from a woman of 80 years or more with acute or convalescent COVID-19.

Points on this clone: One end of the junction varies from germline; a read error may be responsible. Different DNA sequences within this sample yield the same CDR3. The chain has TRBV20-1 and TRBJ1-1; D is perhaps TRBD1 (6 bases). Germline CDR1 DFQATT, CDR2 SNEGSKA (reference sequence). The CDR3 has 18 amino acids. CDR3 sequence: CSASLLFLQGILNTEAFF. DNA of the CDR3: TGCAGTGCTAGTCTGCTCTTCTTACAGGGCATTCTGAACACTGAAGCCTTCTTT.

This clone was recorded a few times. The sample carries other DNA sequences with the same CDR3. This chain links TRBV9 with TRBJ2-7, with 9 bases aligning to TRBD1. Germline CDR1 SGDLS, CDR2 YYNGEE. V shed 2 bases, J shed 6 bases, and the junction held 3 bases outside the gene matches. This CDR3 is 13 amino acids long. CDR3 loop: CASSVGQGTEQYF. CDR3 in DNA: TGTGCCAGCAGCGTTGGACAGGGGACCGAGCAGTACTTC.

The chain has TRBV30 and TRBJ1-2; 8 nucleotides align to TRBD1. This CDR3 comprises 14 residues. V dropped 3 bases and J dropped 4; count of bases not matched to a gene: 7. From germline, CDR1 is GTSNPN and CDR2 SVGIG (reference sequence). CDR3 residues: CAWRSLTGAYGYTF. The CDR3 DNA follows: TGTGCCTGGAGATCCCTGACAGGGGCCTATGGCTACACCTTC.

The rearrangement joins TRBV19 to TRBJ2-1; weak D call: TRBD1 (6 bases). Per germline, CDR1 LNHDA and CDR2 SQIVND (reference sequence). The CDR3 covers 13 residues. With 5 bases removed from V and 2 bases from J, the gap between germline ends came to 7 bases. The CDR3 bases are TGTGCCAGTAGTCCAGGGGCCTACAATGAGCAGTTCTTC. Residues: CASSPGAYNEQFF.

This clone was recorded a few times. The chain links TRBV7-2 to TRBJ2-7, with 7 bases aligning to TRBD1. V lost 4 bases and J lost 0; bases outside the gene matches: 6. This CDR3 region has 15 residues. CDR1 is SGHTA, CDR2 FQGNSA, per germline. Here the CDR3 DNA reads TGTGCCAGCAGCTCCCGACAGGGCTTCTCCTACGAGCAGTACTTC. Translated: CASSSRQGFSYEQYF.

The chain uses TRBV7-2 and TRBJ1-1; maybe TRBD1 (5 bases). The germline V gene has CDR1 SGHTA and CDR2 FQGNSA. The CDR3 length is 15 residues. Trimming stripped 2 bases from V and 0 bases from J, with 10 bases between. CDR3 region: CASSLRRTMNTEAFF. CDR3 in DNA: TGTGCCAGCAGCTTACGACGGACAATGAACACTGAAGCTTTCTTT.

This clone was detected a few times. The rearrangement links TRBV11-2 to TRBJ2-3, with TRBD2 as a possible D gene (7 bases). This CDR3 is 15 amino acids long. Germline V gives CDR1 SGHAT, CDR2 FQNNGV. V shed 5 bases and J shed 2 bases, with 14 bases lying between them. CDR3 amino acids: CASSQGGRATDTQYF. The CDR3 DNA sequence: TGTGCCAGCAGCCAAGGGGGGAGGGCCACAGATACGCAGTATTTT.

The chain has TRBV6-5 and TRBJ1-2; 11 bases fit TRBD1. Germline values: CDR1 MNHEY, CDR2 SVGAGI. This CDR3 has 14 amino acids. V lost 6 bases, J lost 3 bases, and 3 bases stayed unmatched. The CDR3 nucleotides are TGTGCCAGCAGCGGACAGGGGGCTCACTATGGCTACACCTTC. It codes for CASSGQGAHYGYTF.

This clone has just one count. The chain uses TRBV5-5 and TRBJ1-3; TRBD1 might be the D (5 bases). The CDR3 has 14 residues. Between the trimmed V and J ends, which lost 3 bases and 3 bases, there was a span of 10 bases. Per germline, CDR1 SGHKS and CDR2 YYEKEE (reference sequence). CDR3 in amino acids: CASSSRVYGNTIYF. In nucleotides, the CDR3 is TGTGCCAGCAGCTCCAGGGTTTATGGAAACACCATATATTTT.

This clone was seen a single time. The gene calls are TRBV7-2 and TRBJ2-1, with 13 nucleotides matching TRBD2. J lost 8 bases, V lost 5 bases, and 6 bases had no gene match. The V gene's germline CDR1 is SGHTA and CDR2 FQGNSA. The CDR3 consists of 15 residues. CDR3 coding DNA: TGTGCCAGCAGCACAACTAGCGGGGGGGCCGATGAGCAGTTCTTC. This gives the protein CASSTTSGGADEQFF.

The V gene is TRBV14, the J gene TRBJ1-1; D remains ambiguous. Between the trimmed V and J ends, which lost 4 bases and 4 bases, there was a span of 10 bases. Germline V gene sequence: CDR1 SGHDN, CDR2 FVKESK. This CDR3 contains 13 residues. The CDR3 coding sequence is TGTGCCAGCAGCCTGTCAGGCCCCACTGAAGCTTTCTTT. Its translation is CASSLSGPTEAFF.

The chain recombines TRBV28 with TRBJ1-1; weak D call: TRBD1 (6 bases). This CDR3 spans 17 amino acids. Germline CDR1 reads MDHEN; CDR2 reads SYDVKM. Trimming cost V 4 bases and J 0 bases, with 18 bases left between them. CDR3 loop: CASSWRQNRAMNTEAFF. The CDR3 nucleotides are TGTGCCAGCAGTTGGAGGCAGAACAGGGCGATGAACACTGAAGCTTTCTTT. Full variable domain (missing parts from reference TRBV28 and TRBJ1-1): DVKVTQSSRYLVKRTGEKVFLECVQDMDHENMFWYRQDPGLGLRLIYFSYDVKMKEKGDIPEGYSVSREKKERFSLILESASTNQTSMYLCASSWRQNRAMNTEAFFGQGTRLTVV.

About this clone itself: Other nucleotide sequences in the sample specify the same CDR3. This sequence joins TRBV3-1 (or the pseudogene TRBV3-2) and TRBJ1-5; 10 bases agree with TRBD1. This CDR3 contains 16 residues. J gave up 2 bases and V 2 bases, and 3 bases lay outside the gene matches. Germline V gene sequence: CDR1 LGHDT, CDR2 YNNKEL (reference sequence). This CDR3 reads CASSQTGTGGNQPQHF. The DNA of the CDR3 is TGTGCCAGCAGCCAAACCGGGACAGGGGGCAATCAGCCCCAGCATTTT.

The CDR3 is CASSIDRGKLFF. The CDR3 nucleotides read TGTGCCAGTAGTATAGATCGGGGAAAACTGTTTTTT. The J gene is TRBJ1-4, the V gene TRBV19; D remains unclear. V lost 0 bases to trimming and J lost 10 bases, with 6 bases between them. This CDR3 spans 12 amino acids. Per germline, CDR1 LNHDA and CDR2 SQIVND (reference sequence).

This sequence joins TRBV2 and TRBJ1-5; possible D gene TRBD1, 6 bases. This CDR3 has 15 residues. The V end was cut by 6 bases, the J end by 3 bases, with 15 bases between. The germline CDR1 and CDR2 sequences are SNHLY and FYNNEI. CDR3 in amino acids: CASRAEGGANQPQHF. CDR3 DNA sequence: TGTGCCAGCAGAGCCGAAGGGGGGGCCAATCAGCCCCAGCATTTT.

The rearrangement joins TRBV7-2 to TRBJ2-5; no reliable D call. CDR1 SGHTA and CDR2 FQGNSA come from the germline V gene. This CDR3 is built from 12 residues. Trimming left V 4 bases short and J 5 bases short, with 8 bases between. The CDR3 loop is CASSSVLETQYF. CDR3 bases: TGTGCCAGCAGCTCCGTACTGGAGACCCAGTACTTC.

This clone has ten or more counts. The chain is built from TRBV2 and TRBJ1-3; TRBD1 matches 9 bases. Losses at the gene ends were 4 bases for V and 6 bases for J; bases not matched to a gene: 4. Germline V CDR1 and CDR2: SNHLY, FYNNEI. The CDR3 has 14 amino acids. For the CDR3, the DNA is TGTGCCAGCAGTGCGGGACAGGGTGCAAACACCATATATTTT. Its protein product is CASSAGQGANTIYF. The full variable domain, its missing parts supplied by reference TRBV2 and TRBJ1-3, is EPEVTQTPSHQVTQMGQEVILRCVPISNHLYFYWYRQILGQKVEFLVSFYNNEISEKSEIFDDQFSVERPDGSNFTLKIRSTKLEDSAMYFCASSAGQGANTIYFGEGSWLTVV.

The CDR3 reads CASSRAGGDYGYTF. Here the CDR3 DNA reads TGTGCCAGCAGCCGTGCGGGGGGCGACTATGGCTACACCTTC. The genes are TRBV6-2 or TRBV6-3 and TRBJ1-2; tentatively, D is TRBD1 (6 bases). In germline, CDR1 is MNHEY, CDR2 SVGEGT. V shed 6 bases and J shed 3 bases, with 14 bases lying between them. The CDR3 totals 14 residues.

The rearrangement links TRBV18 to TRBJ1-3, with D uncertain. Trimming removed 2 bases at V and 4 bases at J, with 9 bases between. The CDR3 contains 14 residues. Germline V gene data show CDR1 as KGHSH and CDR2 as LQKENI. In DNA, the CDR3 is TGTGCCAGCTCACCATTTACAGAGGGAAACACCATATATTTT. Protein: CASSPFTEGNTIYF.

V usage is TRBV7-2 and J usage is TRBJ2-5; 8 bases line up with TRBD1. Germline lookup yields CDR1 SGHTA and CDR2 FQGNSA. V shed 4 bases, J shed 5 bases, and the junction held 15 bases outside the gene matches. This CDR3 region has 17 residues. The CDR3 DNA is TGTGCCAGCAGCTGGTCAGGGGGCTCGAGATTGCAGGAGACCCAGTACTTC. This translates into CASSWSGGSRLQETQYF.

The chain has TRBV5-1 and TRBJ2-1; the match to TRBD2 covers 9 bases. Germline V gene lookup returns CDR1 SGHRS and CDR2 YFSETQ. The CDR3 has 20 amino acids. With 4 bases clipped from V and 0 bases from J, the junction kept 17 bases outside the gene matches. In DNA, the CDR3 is TGCGCCAGCAGCAGCGCTGTGGGAGCGGGGGGAACAAGCTCCTACAATGAGCAGTTCTTC. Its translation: CASSSAVGAGGTSSYNEQFF.

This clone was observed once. The DNA of the CDR3 is TGTGCCAGTAGTACTGGAATCTCCGGGACTAGCGGGGGAACAGATACGCAGTATTTT. This sequence encodes CASSTGISGTSGGTDTQYF. This rearrangement joins TRBV19 to TRBJ2-3; 14 positions match TRBD2. The V gene end was trimmed by 4 bases and the J gene end by 3 bases; junction bases not matched to a gene: 12. Germline V gene sequence: CDR1 LNHDA, CDR2 SQIVND (reference sequence). The CDR3 extends over 19 amino acids.

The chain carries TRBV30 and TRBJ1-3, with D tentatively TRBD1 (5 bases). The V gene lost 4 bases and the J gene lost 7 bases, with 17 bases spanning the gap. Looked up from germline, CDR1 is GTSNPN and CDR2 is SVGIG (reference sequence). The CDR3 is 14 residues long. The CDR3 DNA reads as TGTGCCTGGACCTTTCAGGGTATTGGGAACACCATATATTTT. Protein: CAWTFQGIGNTIYF.

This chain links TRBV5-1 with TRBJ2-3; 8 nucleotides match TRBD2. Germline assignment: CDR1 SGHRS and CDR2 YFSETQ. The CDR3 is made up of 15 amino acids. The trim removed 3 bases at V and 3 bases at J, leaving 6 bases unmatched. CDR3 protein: CASSWGAGETDTQYF. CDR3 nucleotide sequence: TGCGCCAGCAGCTGGGGAGCGGGGGAGACAGATACGCAGTATTTT.

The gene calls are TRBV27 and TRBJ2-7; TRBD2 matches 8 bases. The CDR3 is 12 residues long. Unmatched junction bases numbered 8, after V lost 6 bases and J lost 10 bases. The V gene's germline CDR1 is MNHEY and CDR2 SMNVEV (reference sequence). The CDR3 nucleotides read TGTGCCAGCAGCGACATAGCGGGGAAACAGTACTTC. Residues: CASSDIAGKQYF.

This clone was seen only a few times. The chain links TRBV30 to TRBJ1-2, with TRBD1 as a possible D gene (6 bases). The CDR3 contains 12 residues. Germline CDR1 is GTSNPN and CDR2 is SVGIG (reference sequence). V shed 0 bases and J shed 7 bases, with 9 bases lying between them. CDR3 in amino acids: CAWSVQGGGYTF. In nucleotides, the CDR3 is TGTGCCTGGAGTGTACAGGGTGGTGGCTACACCTTC.

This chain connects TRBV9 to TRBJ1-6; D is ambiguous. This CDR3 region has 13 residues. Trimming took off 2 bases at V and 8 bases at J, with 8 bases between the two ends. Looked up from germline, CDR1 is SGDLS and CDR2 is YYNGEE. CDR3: CASSVDWDSPLHF. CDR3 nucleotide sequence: TGTGCCAGCAGCGTGGACTGGGATTCACCCCTCCACTTT.